Listed below are T cell receptor beta chains from one sample, sequenced in a study of Tregs in tolerant kidney transplant recipients. The protocol was immunoSEQ multiplex PCR, while the TCRdb copy is restricted to in-frame clones and leaves out a portion. The data hold 35,000 to 50,000 clones, with less than 97% observed a single time. These receptors have no identified antigens. The sample was Tregs from blood cultured with allogeneic cells. The source is a human donor in good health. Both conserved end residues are part of each CDR3.

j_call v_call cdr3_aa
TRBJ2-3 TRBV7-7 CASSLSTTSTDTQYF
TRBJ1-6 TRBV7-8 CASSFGSSYNSPLHF
TRBJ1-1 TRBV5-4 CASSAQVYTEAFF
TRBJ2-3 TRBV5-1 CASSPGSSSTDTQYF
TRBJ2-1 TRBV5-1 CASSLVASGYNEQFF
TRBJ2-1 TRBV30 CAWMKGTLTEQFF
TRBJ1-2 TRBV25-1 CASSEVDRAGYTF
TRBJ2-1 TRBV7-8 CASSLMGLPNEQFF
TRBJ1-5 TRBV7-6 CASSSDPTQPQHF
TRBJ2-1 TRBV6-5 CASSYLGRAVNEQFF
TRBJ1-1 TRBV7-9 CASSLKEPLYTEAFF
TRBJ1-4 TRBV4-2 CASSPTGPEKLFF
TRBJ2-7 TRBV19 CASSSSVYRGEQYF
TRBJ1-4 TRBV9 CASSVGWSSNEKLFF
TRBJ2-1 TRBV7-6 CASSSLAGVTYNEQFF
TRBJ1-4 TRBV4-2 CASSQATGGVEKLFF
TRBJ1-1 TRBV6-5 CASSRTMNTEAFF
TRBJ1-2 TRBV19 CASRVQGTNYGYTF
TRBJ2-4 TRBV16 CASSQSFISGLAGRNIQYF
TRBJ1-5 TRBV11-2 CASSPGAGLSNQPQHF
TRBJ1-4 TRBV29-1 CSVGDGANEKLFF
TRBJ1-1 TRBV7-2 CASSLRTAAAFF
TRBJ2-1 TRBV7-8 CASSRTSGYNEQFF
TRBJ2-7 TRBV6-6 CASSNHQREGDEQYF
TRBJ2-3 TRBV19 CASSIDRTSGADTQYF
TRBJ1-2 TRBV6-5 CASSPDRGGNGYTF
TRBJ2-5 TRBV5-1 CASSFDSETQYF
TRBJ1-3 TRBV5-1 CASSSGQASSGNTIYF
TRBJ2-5 TRBV7-9 CASSLAYGSGRVETQYF
TRBJ2-1 TRBV19 CASSDSGVGNEQFF
TRBJ1-1 TRBV19 CASGDRLNTEAFF
TRBJ2-3 TRBV7-2 CASSRNSGGARGTQYF
TRBJ1-1 TRBV5-8 CASSLIRLNTEAFF
TRBJ2-3 TRBV5-3 CARNPGLAGKPVMSTDTQYF
TRBJ1-1 TRBV5-1 CASRMDRAMNTEAFF
TRBJ2-7 TRBV6-5 CASSYGLGEQYF
TRBJ2-3 TRBV10-2 CASSSGGAGARDTQYF
TRBJ1-3 TRBV10-3 CATGQSPISGNTIYF
TRBJ1-2 TRBV30 CAWRNRGRGYTF
TRBJ1-5 TRBV7-9 CASSLVVAQLSNQPQHF